This entry features one T cell receptor (beta chain) sequence. The data stem from a study of shared clonotypes between healthy human individuals. Study context: Researchers drew samples from a couple of women and a few men aged 18 to 49.

It was CD45RO-negative cells, positively selected for CCR7, that made up naive CD8 cells, with terminally differentiated effector memory CD45RA+ cells excluded. Assay used: immunoSEQ multiplex PCR; TCRdb lists only in-frame clones, some missing. Of around 1,900,000 clones in the sample, just over 90% were seen once. Germline V CDR1 and CDR2: MNHEY, SMNVEV (reference sequence). Trimming cost V 7 bases and J 5 bases; bases outside gene matches: 21. The CDR3 sequence is 18 residues long. Sequenced sample: naive CD8+ T cells from PBMCs. This TCR was recovered from a man younger than 35 in good health. Some clones in this sample may be carry-over from other donors' samples. The gene calls are TRBV27 and TRBJ1-2; 8 bases are shared with TRBD1. CDR3 DNA: TGTGCCAGCACCCCAGTTGGTGGGCAGGGGGCGAGTCCGTATGGCTACACCTTC. Translating gives CASTPVGGQGASPYGYTF.